This TCR beta chain appears in the sequencing data of a study of monozygotic twins with inflammatory bowel disease. With the 5' RACE reads reprocessed, TCRdb shows one record per CDR3 protein and no DNA. Listed are fewer than 350,000 distinct CDR3 sequences; approximately 2% falls within the top ten. The CDR3 spans 15 residues. CDR1 SGHRS and CDR2 YFSETQ come from the germline V gene. Sequencing was done on a sample of blood. The clonotype originates from a human donor with ulcerative colitis or Crohn's disease, or a healthy co-twin of an affected twin (not recorded which). The rearrangement links TRBV5-1 to TRBJ2-7; checking the TCRdb D call of TRBD1 is not possible without DNA. CDR3 protein: CASSLERQGVDEQYF.